This T cell receptor (beta chain) was recorded in a study of blood T cell repertoires in COVID-19. Looking at the study overall: Sites in the United States, Italy and Spain provided acute and convalescent COVID-19 samples. In each case, the material was cDNA or gDNA derived from T cells, B-cell-depleted T cells, or PBMCs.

The CDR3 runs to 16 residues. The germline gives CDR1 SGHNT, CDR2 YYREEE (reference sequence). V lost 4 bases to trimming and J lost 1 base; unmatched junction nucleotides: 6. As originally analysed: It was from reference gene primer amplification that nucleated cell counts were estimated. Method: immunoSEQ multiplex PCR; TCRdb's copy keeps in-frame clones and lacks some. That table supplies the V and J calls and clone size; D and trimming were determined from the DNA. The sample lists 240,000 or so clones; approximately 86% were seen once. The specimen was peripheral blood. This receptor was identified in a woman between 25 and 40 years old who had recovered from COVID-19. The chain uses TRBV5-4 and TRBJ2-5; the match to TRBD2 covers 11 bases. CDR3 amino acids: CASSPGSGGAQETQYF. The CDR3 coding sequence is TGTGCCAGCAGCCCGGGTAGCGGGGGGGCCCAAGAGACCCAGTACTTC. Using reference TRBV5-4 and TRBJ2-5 for the parts outside the CDR3, the full variable domain is ETGVTQSPTHLIKTRGQQVTLRCSSQSGHNTVSWYQQALGQGPQFIFQYYREEENGRGNFPPRFSGLQFPNYSSELNVNALELDDSALYLCASSPGSGGAQETQYFGPGTRLLVL.